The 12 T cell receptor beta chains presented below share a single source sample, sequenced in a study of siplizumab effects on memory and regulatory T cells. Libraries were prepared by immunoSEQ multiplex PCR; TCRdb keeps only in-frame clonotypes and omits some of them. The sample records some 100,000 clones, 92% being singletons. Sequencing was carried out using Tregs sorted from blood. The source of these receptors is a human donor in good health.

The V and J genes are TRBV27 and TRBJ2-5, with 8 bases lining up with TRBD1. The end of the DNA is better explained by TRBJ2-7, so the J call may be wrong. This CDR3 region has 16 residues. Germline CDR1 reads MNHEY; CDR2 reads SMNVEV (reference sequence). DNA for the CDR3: TGTGCCAGCAGGCCGGCCGACAGGGGACCTCTCCACGAGCAGTACTTC. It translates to CASRPADRGPLHEQYF.

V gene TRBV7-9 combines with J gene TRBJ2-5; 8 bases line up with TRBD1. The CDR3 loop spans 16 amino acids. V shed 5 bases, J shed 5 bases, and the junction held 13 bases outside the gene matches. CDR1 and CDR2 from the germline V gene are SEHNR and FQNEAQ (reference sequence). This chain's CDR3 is CASSTTGTGSSETQYF. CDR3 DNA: TGTGCCAGCAGCACAACCGGGACAGGTTCCAGTGAGACCCAGTACTTC.

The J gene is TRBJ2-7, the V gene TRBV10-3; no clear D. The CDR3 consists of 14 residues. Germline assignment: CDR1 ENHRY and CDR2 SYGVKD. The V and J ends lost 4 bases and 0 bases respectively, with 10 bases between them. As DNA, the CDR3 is TGTGCCATCAGTGGTGGCAGAAACTCCTACGAGCAGTACTTC. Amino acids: CAISGGRNSYEQYF.

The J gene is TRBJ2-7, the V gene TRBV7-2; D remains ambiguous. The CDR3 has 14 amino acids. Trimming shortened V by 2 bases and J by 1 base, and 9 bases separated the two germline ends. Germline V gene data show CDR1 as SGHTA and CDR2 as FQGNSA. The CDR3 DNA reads TGTGCCAGCAGCTTAATCGTTGGTTCCTACGAGCAGTACTTC. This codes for CASSLIVGSYEQYF.

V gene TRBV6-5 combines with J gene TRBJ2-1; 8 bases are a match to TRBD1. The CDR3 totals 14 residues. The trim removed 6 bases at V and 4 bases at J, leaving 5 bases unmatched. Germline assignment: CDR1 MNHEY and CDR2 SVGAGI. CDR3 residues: CASSPGTGYNEQFF. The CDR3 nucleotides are TGTGCCAGCAGCCCCGGGACAGGTTACAATGAGCAGTTCTTC.

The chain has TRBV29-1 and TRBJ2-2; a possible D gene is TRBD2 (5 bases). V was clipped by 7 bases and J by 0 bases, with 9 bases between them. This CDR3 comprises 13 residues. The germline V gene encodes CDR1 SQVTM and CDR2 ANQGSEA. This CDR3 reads CSGRDTNTGELFF. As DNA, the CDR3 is TGCAGCGGACGGGATACGAACACCGGGGAGCTGTTTTTT.

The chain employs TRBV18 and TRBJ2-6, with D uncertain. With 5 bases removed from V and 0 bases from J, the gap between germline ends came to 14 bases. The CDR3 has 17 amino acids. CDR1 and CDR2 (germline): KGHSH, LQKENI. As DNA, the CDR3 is TGTGCCAGCTCAAACGGCAGGACGTTCTCTGGGGCCAACGTCCTGACTTTC. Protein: CASSNGRTFSGANVLTF. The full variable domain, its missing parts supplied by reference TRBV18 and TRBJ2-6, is NAGVMQNPRHLVRRRGQEARLRCSPMKGHSHVYWYRQLPEEGLKFMVYLQKENIIDESGMPKERFSAEFPKEGPSILRIQQVVRGDSAAYFCASSNGRTFSGANVLTFGAGSRLTVL.

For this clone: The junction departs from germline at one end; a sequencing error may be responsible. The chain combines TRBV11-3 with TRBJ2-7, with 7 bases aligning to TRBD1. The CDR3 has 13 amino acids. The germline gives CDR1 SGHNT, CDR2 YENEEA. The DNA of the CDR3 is TGTGCCGGCAGCTTGGGCAGGGGGTACGAGCAGTACTTC. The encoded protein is CAGSLGRGYEQYF. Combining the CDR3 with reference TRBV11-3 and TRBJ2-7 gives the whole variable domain EAGVVQSPRYKIIEKKQPVAFWCNPISGHNTLYWYLQNLGQGPELLIRYENEEAVDDSQLPKDRFSAERLKGVDSTLKIQPAELGDSAVYLCAGSLGRGYEQYFGPGTRLTVT.

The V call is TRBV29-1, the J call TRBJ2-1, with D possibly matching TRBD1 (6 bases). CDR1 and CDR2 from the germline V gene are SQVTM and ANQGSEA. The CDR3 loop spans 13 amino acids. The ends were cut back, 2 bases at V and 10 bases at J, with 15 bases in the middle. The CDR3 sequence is CSVEWQGQGEQFF. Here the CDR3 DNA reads TGCAGCGTTGAATGGCAGGGGCAAGGGGAGCAGTTCTTC.

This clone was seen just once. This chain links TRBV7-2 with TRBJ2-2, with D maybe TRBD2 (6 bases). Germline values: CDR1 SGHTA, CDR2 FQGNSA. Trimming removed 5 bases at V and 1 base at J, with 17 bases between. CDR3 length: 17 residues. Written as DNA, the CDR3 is TGTGCCAGCAGCCTCAGTAGCGGAGCAAAGAACACCGGGGAGCTGTTTTTT. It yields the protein CASSLSSGAKNTGELFF.

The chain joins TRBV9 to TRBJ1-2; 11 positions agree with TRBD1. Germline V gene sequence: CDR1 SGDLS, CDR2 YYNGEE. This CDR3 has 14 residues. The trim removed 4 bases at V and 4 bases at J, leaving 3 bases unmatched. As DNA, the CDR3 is TGTGCCAGCAGCCTCGGGACAGGGGGCTATGGCTACACCTTC. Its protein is CASSLGTGGYGYTF.

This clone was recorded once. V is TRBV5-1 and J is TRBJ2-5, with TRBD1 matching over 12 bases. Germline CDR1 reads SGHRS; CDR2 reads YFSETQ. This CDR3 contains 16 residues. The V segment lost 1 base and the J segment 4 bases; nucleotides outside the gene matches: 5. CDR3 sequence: CASSLSGQGAGETQYF. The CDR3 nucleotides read TGCGCCAGCAGCTTGTCGGGACAGGGGGCGGGAGAGACCCAGTACTTC.